The clone carrying this T cell receptor (beta chain) was observed a few times. The antigen is not known. The conserved phenylalanine or tryptophan is not found at the CDR3 terminus, so this likely reflects a read error. The trim removed 5 bases at V and 3 bases at J, leaving 19 bases unmatched. The CDR3 contains 19 residues. CDR1 and CDR2 from the germline V gene are SGHVS and FQNEAQ. This specimen belongs to a study of T cells in Graves' hyperthyroidism and ophthalmopathy. Stable hyperthyroidism: no ophthalmopathy progression over 18 months of follow-up. The study left out patients who had uncontrolled infection, other autoimmune disease, pregnancy or lactation. Every diagnosis used clinical symptoms, serum thyroxine and TRAb, thyroid ultrasound and orbital computed tomography. The study's findings and limits: Appearing also in blood were most of the thyroid clonotypes expanded above 0.001.

Amplification of TCR beta CDR3 regions was performed using RNA transcripts as template. RT-PCR in the first round (using the HTBI primer set) targeted the TCR CDR3. Each CDR3 protein gets one entry after TCRdb re-called the multiplex PCR reads with MiXCR. This sample yields around 560,000 distinct CDR3 sequences, of which 16% are seen a single time; more than 15% belongs to the top ten. Sequencing used blood. This chain joins TRBV7-8 and TRBJ1-5; TRBD1 matches 7 bases. The sequence came from a woman under 30 with Graves' hyperthyroidism. CDR3 nucleotides: TGTGCCAGCAGCCCCGAGACAGGGTCATTTGCTTTGGTCAATCAGCCCCAGCATTCT. This codes for CASSPETGSFALVNQPQHS.